This T cell receptor beta chain was documented in a study of blood T cell repertoires in COVID-19. Turning to the study itself: Material from acute and convalescent COVID-19 was sourced from the United States, Italy and Spain.

The CDR3 is 15 residues long. From germline, CDR1 is SGHTA and CDR2 FQGNSA. With V trimmed by 9 bases and J by 5 bases, 10 bases remained unmatched. In the original processing: Reference gene primer amplification in the assay estimated nucleated cell counts. The repertoire was sequenced with immunoSEQ multiplex PCR; TCRdb's copy has only in-frame clones and lacks some. The V and J calls and clone size come from that table; D and trimming were worked out from the DNA. The data show about 67,000 clones, approximately 75% seen once. The sequenced sample consisted of peripheral blood. The chain carries TRBV7-2 and TRBJ2-2, with TRBD1 matching 9 bases. The TCR was taken from a woman aged 60 to 75 with acute or convalescent COVID-19. CDR3 sequence: CASPTGGRGTGELFF. The CDR3 DNA reads as TGTGCCAGTCCGACAGGGGGTCGAGGGACCGGGGAGCTGTTTTTT.